This entry lists 11 T cell receptor beta chains sequenced from one sample in a study of T cell repertoires in cytomegalovirus infection. TCRdb redid the calling of the reads with MiXCR, one entry per CDR3 protein. The sample contains around 170,000 distinct CDR3 sequences, 15% to 20% of which appear only once. Specimen: CD8+ T cells from PBMCs. Every receptor here comes from a human donor in good health (CMV status not recorded). Some clones in this sample may be carry-over from other donors' samples.

This chain uses TRBV11-2 with TRBJ2-7; 9 nucleotides line up with TRBD2. V lost 3 bases to trimming and J lost 2 bases; unmatched junction nucleotides: 2. The CDR3 spans 14 residues. CDR1 and CDR2 (germline): SGHAT, FQNNGV. CDR3 in DNA: TGTGCCAGCAGCTTCCCTAGCGGGACCTACGAGCAGTACTTC. Translation gives CASSFPSGTYEQYF.

In its sample, this clonotype was seen many times. This chain uses TRBV7-8 with TRBJ1-5; D gene ambiguous. The CDR3 is made up of 19 amino acids. The germline V gene encodes CDR1 SGHVS and CDR2 FQNEAQ. The V end was cut by 5 bases, the J end by 1 base, with 24 bases between. CDR3 DNA sequence: TGTGCCAGCAGCCCGCCCTACGACTACTTTGATAAGAGCAATCAGCCCCAGCATTTT. It specifies CASSPPYDYFDKSNQPQHF. Variable domain in full (rest from reference TRBV7-8 and TRBJ1-5): GAGVSQSPRYKVAKRGQDVALRCDPISGHVSLFWYQQALGQGPEFLTYFQNEAQLDKSGLPSDRFFAERPEGSVSTLKIQRTQQEDSAVYLCASSPPYDYFDKSNQPQHFGDGTRLSIL.

The chain couples TRBV20-1 to TRBJ2-1; TRBD1 is a possible D gene (5 bases). CDR3 size: 13 residues. CDR1 DFQATT and CDR2 SNEGSKA come from the germline V gene (reference sequence). The V and J ends lost 6 bases and 8 bases respectively, with 17 bases between them. The CDR3 is CSATLLEGDEQFF. In nucleotides, the CDR3 is TGCAGTGCCACCCTTCTGGAAGGGGATGAGCAGTTCTTC.

V gene TRBV7-8 combines with J gene TRBJ2-2; 8 positions match TRBD1. Unmatched junction bases numbered 11, after V lost 10 bases and J lost 1 base. Germline lookup yields CDR1 SGHVS and CDR2 FQNEAQ. CDR3 size: 16 residues. Written as DNA, the CDR3 is TGTGCCACCCCCGGTCCCGGGACAGGGAACACCGGGGAGCTGTTTTTT. Translated: CATPGPGTGNTGELFF.

In this sample, this clonotype turned up a few times. The rearrangement links TRBV7-9 to TRBJ2-2, with 10 bases matching TRBD2. With 5 bases clipped from V and 4 bases from J, the junction kept 22 bases outside the gene matches. Looked up from germline, CDR1 is SEHNR and CDR2 is FQNEAQ (reference sequence). The CDR3 runs 21 residues. DNA for the CDR3: TGTGCCAGCAGCACCACAGGACAGCGGGAGGGTGTTATTTTGAGCACCGGGGAGCTGTTTTTT. Its protein product is CASSTTGQREGVILSTGELFF.

This chain joins TRBV6-2 or TRBV6-3 and TRBJ2-7; tentatively, D is TRBD2 (6 bases). The V end lost 6 bases, the J end lost 1 base, and 16 bases lay between the germline ends. There are 15 residues in the CDR3. Germline V lookup: CDR1 MNHEY, CDR2 SVGEGT. The DNA for the CDR3 is TGTGCCAGCAGCCCGCCGGGACTTCCTTCCTACGAGCAGTACTTC. It is translated as CASSPPGLPSYEQYF.

V and J are TRBV7-2 and TRBJ2-2, with TRBD2 matching 8 bases. CDR1 SGHTA and CDR2 FQGNSA come from the germline V gene. The V segment lost 8 bases and the J segment 0 bases; nucleotides outside the gene matches: 8. The CDR3 extends over 16 amino acids. CDR3 in amino acids: CASGGGGHANTGELFF. The CDR3 nucleotides read TGTGCCAGCGGCGGCGGGGGGCACGCGAACACCGGGGAGCTGTTTTTT.

Many counts were recorded for this clonotype. The gene calls are TRBV14 and TRBJ2-7, with D maybe TRBD1 (5 bases). From germline, CDR1 is SGHDN and CDR2 FVKESK. The V gene lost 1 base and the J gene lost 3 bases, with 10 bases spanning the gap. The CDR3 spans 14 residues. DNA for the CDR3: TGTGCCAGCAGCCAAGTAAGGGGAAACTACGAGCAGTACTTC. This encodes CASSQVRGNYEQYF.

The V and J genes are TRBV4-3 and TRBJ2-7, with 7 bases aligning to TRBD2. There are 15 residues in the CDR3. After removal of 2 bases from V and 3 bases from J, the junction contained 7 bases not matched to a gene. The germline CDR1 and CDR2 sequences are LGHNA and YSLEER. The CDR3 nucleotides read TGCGCCAGCAGCCAACGGGGGGACTTATACTACGAGCAGTACTTC. Its translation: CASSQRGDLYYEQYF.

This clonotype was seen a handful of times. V usage is TRBV6-5 and J usage is TRBJ2-7, with 7 bases matching TRBD1. J gave up 4 bases and V 0 bases, and 3 bases lay outside the gene matches. CDR1 MNHEY and CDR2 SVGAGI come from the germline V gene. The CDR3 extends over 14 amino acids. CDR3 amino acids: CASSYSGTEYEQYF. The CDR3, as DNA: TGTGCCAGCAGTTACTCCGGGACAGAGTACGAGCAGTACTTC.

The chain employs TRBV18 and TRBJ2-1, with unresolved D. CDR3 length equals 12 residues. V lost 5 bases to trimming and J lost 4 bases, with 6 bases between them. Per germline, CDR1 KGHSH and CDR2 LQKENI. The CDR3 coding sequence is TGTGCCAGCTCAACCCCTTACAATGAGCAGTTCTTC. This translates into CASSTPYNEQFF. The full variable domain, in which reference TRBV18 and TRBJ2-1 provide the parts outside the CDR3, is NAGVMQNPRHLVRRRGQEARLRCSPMKGHSHVYWYRQLPEEGLKFMVYLQKENIIDESGMPKERFSAEFPKEGPSILRIQQVVRGDSAAYFCASSTPYNEQFFGPGTRLTVL.